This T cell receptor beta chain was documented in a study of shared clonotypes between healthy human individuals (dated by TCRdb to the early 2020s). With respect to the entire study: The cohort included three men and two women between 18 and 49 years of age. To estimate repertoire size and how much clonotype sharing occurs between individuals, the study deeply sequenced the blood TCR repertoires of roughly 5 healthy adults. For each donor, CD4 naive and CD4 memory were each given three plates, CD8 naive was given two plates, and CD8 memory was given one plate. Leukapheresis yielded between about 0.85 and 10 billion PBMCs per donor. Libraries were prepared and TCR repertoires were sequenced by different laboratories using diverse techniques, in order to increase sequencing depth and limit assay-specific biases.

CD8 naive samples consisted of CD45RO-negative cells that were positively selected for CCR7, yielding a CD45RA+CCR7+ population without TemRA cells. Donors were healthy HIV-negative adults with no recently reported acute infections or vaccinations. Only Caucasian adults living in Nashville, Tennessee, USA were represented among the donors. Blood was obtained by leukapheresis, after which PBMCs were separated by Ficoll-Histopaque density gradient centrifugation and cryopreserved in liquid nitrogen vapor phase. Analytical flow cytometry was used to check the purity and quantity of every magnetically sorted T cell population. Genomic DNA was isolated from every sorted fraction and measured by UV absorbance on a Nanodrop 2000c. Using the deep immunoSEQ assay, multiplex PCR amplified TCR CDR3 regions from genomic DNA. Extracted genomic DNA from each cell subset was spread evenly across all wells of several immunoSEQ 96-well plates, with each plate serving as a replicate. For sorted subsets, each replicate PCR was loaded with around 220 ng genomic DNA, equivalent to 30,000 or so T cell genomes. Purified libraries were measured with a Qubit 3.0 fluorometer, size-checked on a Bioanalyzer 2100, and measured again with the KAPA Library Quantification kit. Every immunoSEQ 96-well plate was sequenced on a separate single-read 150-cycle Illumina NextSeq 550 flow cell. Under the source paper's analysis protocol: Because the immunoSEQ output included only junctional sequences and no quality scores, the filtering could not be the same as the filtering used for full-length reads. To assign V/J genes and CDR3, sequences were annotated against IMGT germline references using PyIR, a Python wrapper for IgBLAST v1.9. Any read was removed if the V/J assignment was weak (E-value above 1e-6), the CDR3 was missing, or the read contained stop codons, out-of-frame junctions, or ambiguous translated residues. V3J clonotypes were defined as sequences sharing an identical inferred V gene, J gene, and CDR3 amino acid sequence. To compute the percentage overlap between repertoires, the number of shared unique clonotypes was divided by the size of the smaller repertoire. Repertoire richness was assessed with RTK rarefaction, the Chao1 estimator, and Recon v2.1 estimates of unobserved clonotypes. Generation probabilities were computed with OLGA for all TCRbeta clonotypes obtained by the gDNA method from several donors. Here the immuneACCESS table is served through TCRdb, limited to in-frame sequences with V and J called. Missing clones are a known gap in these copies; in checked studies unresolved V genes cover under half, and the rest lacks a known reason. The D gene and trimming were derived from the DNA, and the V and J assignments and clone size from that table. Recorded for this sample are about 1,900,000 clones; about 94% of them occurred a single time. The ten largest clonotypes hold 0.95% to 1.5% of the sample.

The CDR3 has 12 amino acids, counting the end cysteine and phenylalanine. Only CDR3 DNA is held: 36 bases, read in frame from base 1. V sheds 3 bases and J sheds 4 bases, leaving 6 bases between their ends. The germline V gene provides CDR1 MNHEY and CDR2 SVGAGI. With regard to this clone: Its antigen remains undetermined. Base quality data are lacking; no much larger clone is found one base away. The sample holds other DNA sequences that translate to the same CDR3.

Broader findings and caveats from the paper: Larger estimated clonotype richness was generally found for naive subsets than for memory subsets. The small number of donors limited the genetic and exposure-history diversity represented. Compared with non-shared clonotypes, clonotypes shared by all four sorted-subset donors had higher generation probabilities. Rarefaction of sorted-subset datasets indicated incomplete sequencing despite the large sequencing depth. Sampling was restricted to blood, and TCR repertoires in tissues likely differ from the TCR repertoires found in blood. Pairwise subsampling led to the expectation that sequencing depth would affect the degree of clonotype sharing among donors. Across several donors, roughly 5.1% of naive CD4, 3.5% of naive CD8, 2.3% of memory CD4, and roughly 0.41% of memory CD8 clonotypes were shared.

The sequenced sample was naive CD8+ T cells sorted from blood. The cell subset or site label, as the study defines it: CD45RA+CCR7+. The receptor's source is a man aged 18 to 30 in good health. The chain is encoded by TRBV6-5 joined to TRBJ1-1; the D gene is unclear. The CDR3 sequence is CASSYEGTEAFF. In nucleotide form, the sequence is TGTGCCAGCAGTTATGAAGGCACTGAAGCTTTCTTT.